A selection of T cell receptor beta chains follows, all from one sample in a study of regulatory T cells in long-lasting Graves disease. One entry per CDR3 protein, called by TCRdb with MiXCR from the multiplex PCR reads. The top ten hold about 11% of the sample, which has some 200,000 distinct CDR3 sequences, roughly 19% seen once. The data were also submitted as part of a second study, on T cells in Graves' hyperthyroidism and ophthalmopathy.

This specimen was peripheral blood mononuclear cells (PBMCs), taken at new diagnosis, from a patient treated with antithyroid drugs. The origin of the receptors is a woman aged 25 to 39 with Graves disease. CDR3s include the opening cysteine and the closing phenylalanine or tryptophan.

j_gene,v_gene,CDR3aa
TRBJ2-5,TRBV20-1,CSASVLPRETQYF
TRBJ2-5,TRBV11-2,CASKQNGETQYF
TRBJ1-2,TRBV18,CASSPMRPSNYGYTF
TRBJ2-5,TRBV2,CASSSPRGTSGSWETQYF
TRBJ2-7,TRBV28,CASSLPAGTGFSYEQYF
TRBJ2-1,TRBV20-1,CSTKAVGLAGDNEQFF
TRBJ1-1,TRBV18,CATSPARVEAFF
TRBJ1-2,TRBV5-1,CASSLVIGGNYGYTF
TRBJ2-1,TRBV11-2,CASSLFTSGIGSYNEQFF
TRBJ1-2,TRBV6-5,CASSYSEITGPNYGYTF
TRBJ1-4,TRBV15,CATSRDGPDEKLFF
TRBJ2-7,TRBV7-3,CASSPSGTSGQYEQYF
TRBJ1-1,TRBV28,CASRQVGNTEAFF
TRBJ2-6,TRBV14,CASSYRVGLSGANVLTF
TRBJ2-1,TRBV2,CASSEESTGGNEQFF
TRBJ1-5,TRBV7-2,CASSLGSGAITGEGGQPQHF
TRBJ2-1,TRBV24-1,CATGGGTSVNNEQFF
TRBJ2-2,TRBV28,CASSFDTGELFF
TRBJ2-5,TRBV7-9,CASSPDSISPQYF
TRBJ2-5,TRBV20-1,CSALHPGGASEETQYF
TRBJ1-2,TRBV7-3,CASSLNRDYGYTF
TRBJ2-2,TRBV4-1,CASSPVTGGDITGELFF
TRBJ1-4,TRBV11-3,CASSPRTGDEKLFF
TRBJ1-3,TRBV30,CAWNFLGGGNTIYF
TRBJ1-1,TRBV25-1,CASSGLLNRDTEAFF
TRBJ2-3,TRBV2,CASSEAVLAGGGTDTQYF
TRBJ2-7,TRBV20-1,CSAKTGSSSYEQYF
TRBJ2-1,TRBV9,CTSSPTGTSGGGQFF
TRBJ1-2,TRBV28,CASSFEGTGWAHGYTF
TRBJ2-7,TRBV12-3/TRBV12-4,CASSRPQGDEQYF
TRBJ2-2,TRBV10-2,CASTDGTNTGELFF
TRBJ2-7,TRBV2,CASRARDRASYEQYF
TRBJ1-1,TRBV6-9,CASSFDYEAFF
TRBJ1-1,TRBV10-2,CASSERGGENTEAFF
TRBJ2-7,TRBV7-2,CASSTPSRGRGYEQYF
TRBJ1-1,TRBV12-5,CASGIGQGGTEAFF
TRBJ1-1,TRBV7-9,CASSVSGGTEAFF
TRBJ2-2,TRBV20-1,CSATQGEANTGELFF
TRBJ2-2,TRBV19,CASSIRGATGELFF
TRBJ1-2,TRBV7-2,CASSLGQGTSYTF
TRBJ2-1,TRBV28,CASSSTVAGPYNEQFF